The 3 T cell receptor beta chains below come from one sample, sequenced in a study of CD8 T cells in ankylosing spondylitis. TCRdb called the 5' RACE reads again in MiXCR, with one record for every CDR3 protein. In the table there are 20,000 to 25,000 distinct CDR3 sequences, approximately 13% of which are singletons. Sequencing was performed on blood. The receptors stem from a male donor with ankylosing spondylitis or in good health (not recorded which).

This clonotype is categorized as medium-sized (0.01 to 0.1%). V is TRBV7-2 and J is TRBJ2-1; 11 nucleotides match TRBD2. V was pared by 3 bases and J by 6 bases, with 1 base of the junction left unmatched. Germline V gene sequence: CDR1 SGHTA, CDR2 FQGNSA. The CDR3 totals 14 residues. CDR3 DNA: TGTGCCAGCAGCTTGGGGACTAGCGGCAATGAGCAGTTCTTC. Protein: CASSLGTSGNEQFF.

This clonotype was detected many times. This sequence joins TRBV6-5 and TRBJ2-3; D may be TRBD2 (5 bases). Trimming took off 8 bases at V and 2 bases at J, with 17 bases between the two ends. Looked up from germline, CDR1 is MNHEY and CDR2 is SVGAGI. There are 15 residues in the CDR3. The CDR3 region is CASASAGLPTDTQYF. Written as DNA, the CDR3 is TGTGCCAGCGCATCCGCTGGACTCCCCACAGATACGCAGTATTTT.

The table lists this clonotype with many counts. The chain combines TRBV10-3 with TRBJ2-7; 10 positions match TRBD1. This CDR3 region has 15 residues. Per the germline V gene, CDR1 is ENHRY and CDR2 is SYGVKD. V lost 6 bases to trimming and J lost 4 bases; unmatched junction nucleotides: 9. The CDR3 here is CAIRNLRDRGYEQYF. The CDR3 DNA sequence: TGTGCCATCAGGAACCTTCGGGACAGGGGATACGAGCAGTACTTC.